This T cell receptor (beta chain) was observed in a study of blood T cell repertoires in COVID-19 (dated by TCRdb to the early 2020s). As for the study more broadly: Samples covering the acute and convalescent phases of COVID-19 were provided by collaborators in the United States, Italy and Spain. The material from the prospective study consisted of cDNA or gDNA derived from T cells, B-cell-depleted T cells, or PBMCs. HLA class I and class II types, where available, came from metadata supplied by the sample provider rather than from assay-based typing. Nearly every sample came with metadata listing a de-identified subject ID, COVID-19 status, age in years and sex. The samples were drawn from the first 160 participants of the ongoing ImmuneRACE study and from 1,254 subjects provided by 6 global collaborators. A freely available public database, intended as a resource for researchers studying the immune response to SARS-CoV-2, is where the repertoires were released. Deeply sampled blood TCRbeta repertoires from subjects exposed to, actively infected with, or recovered from COVID-19 were included in the dataset.

Points the paper makes about the study in general: How much clinical and demographic metadata was included differed by source and by participant, and the metadata was provided uncurated.

With regard to this clone: Its antigen is currently not known. One base away there is no much larger clone; base qualities are not given.

The CDR3, cysteine through phenylalanine, is 14 amino acids long. Kept here is only the CDR3 DNA, which spans 42 bases and is read in frame from base 1. The junction shows trimming of 3 bases on V and 4 bases on J, and the gene matches do not reach 2 bases of it. According to the germline V gene, CDR1 reads SGHVS and CDR2 reads FQNEAQ. TCRbeta CDR3 regions were amplified from genomic DNA by means of the immunoSEQ Assay, a bias-controlled multiplex PCR. Concerning the study's data processing: The number of nucleated cells in each sample was estimated by amplification of reference gene primers within the assay. Sequence reads were collapsed and filtered to measure the absolute abundance of every unique TCRbeta CDR3 rearrangement. For each sample, productive Simpson clonality was calculated as the square root of Simpson's diversity index across productive rearrangements. The clones in this table, taken by TCRdb from immuneACCESS, are in-frame only. Not every clone is retained; where verified, under half of the shortfall comes from an unresolved V gene, and the cause of the rest is unknown. V and J calls and clone size are given by that table; D and trimming were obtained from the DNA. For this sample the table gives approximately 360,000 clones, of which 89% were detected only once. The top ten clones comprise 1.2% of the sample.

Collaborating institutions collected whole blood in K2EDTA tubes following their own protocols. For TCRbeta analysis, collaborator samples were shipped as frozen whole blood, as isolated PBMCs, or as DNA extracted from either sample type. What was sequenced was peripheral blood. The clonotype was recovered from a man aged 35 to 55 with acute or convalescent COVID-19. The sequence is built from TRBV7-8 and TRBJ1-1, with 10 junctional bases fitting TRBD1. The CDR3 sequence is CASSFRTGGTEAFF. The DNA sequence is TGTGCCAGCAGCTTTCGGACAGGGGGCACTGAAGCTTTCTTT.